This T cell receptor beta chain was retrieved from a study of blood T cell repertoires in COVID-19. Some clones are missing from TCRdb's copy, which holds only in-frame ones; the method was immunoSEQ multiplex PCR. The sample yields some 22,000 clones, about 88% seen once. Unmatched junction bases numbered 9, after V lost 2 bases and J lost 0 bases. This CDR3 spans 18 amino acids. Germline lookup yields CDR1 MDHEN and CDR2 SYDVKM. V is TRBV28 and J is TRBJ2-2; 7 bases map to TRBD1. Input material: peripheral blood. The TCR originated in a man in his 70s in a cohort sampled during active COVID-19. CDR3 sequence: CASSLVRGTGANTGELFF. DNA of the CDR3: TGTGCCAGCAGTTTAGTACGAGGAACAGGGGCGAACACCGGGGAGCTGTTTTTT. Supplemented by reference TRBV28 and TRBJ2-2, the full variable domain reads DVKVTQSSRYLVKRTGEKVFLECVQDMDHENMFWYRQDPGLGLRLIYFSYDVKMKEKGDIPEGYSVSREKKERFSLILESASTNQTSMYLCASSLVRGTGANTGELFFGEGSRLTVL.